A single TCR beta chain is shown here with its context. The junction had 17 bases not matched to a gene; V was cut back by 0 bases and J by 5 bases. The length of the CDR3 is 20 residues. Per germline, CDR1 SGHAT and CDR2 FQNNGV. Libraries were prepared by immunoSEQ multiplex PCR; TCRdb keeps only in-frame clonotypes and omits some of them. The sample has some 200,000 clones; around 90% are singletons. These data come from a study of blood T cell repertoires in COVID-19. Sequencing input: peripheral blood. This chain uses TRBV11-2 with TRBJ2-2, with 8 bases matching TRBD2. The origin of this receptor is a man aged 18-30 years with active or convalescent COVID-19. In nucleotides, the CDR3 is TGTGCCAGCAGCTTAGATGTTCTACTAGCGGCCGATGCGCGTACCGGGGAGCTGTTTTTT. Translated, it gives CASSLDVLLAADARTGELFF.